The clone carrying this T cell receptor beta chain appeared a single time. This sample stems from a study of blood T cell repertoires in COVID-19. Study summary: The samples span acute and convalescent COVID-19 from the United States, Italy and Spain. Sources were T cells, B-cell-depleted T cells, or PBMCs; the material itself was cDNA or gDNA.

Original methodology: Amplified reference gene primers provided the basis for estimating nucleated cell counts. Produced via immunoSEQ multiplex PCR; TCRdb's table is partial and in-frame only. The DNA was the basis for D and trimming; V, J and clone size are from that table. The profile shows 100,000 to 120,000 clones, 76% of them singletons. The CDR3 extends over 14 amino acids. Trimming took 4 bases from V and 7 from J; bases not matched to a gene: 7. CDR1 is LGHDT, CDR2 YNNKEL, per germline (reference sequence). The rearrangement uses TRBV3-1 (or the pseudogene TRBV3-2) and TRBJ1-3, with 7 bases that match TRBD1. This TCR was sampled from a woman over 75 with acute or convalescent COVID-19. The specimen sequenced was peripheral blood. CDR3 protein: CASSRGQEGNTIYF. The CDR3 bases are TGTGCCAGCAGCCGAGGACAGGAGGGCAACACCATATATTTT.